The 27 T cell receptor beta chains listed next were all sequenced from one sample in a study of blood T cell repertoires in COVID-19. The assay was immunoSEQ multiplex PCR, and TCRdb's table has in-frame clones only and misses some. The table shows approximately 120,000 clones, with more than 80% occurring only once. The sequenced sample consisted of peripheral blood. The receptors originated from a human donor in a cohort sampled during active COVID-19.

This rearrangement joins TRBV5-1 to TRBJ2-5; TRBD1 is a possible D gene (6 bases). V gave up 2 bases and J gave up 3 bases, with 20 bases separating them. The V gene's germline CDR1 is SGHRS and CDR2 YFSETQ. The CDR3 has 17 residues. The CDR3 reads CASSFRGSSALKETQYF. CDR3 coding DNA: TGCGCCAGCAGCTTCAGGGGATCAAGCGCCCTTAAAGAGACCCAGTACTTC.

The chain recombines TRBV30 with TRBJ1-2; no definite D call. V was shortened by 2 bases and J by 7 bases, with 14 bases between the two germline ends. The CDR3 consists of 13 residues. Germline loops: CDR1 GTSNPN, CDR2 SVGIG (reference sequence). CDR3 DNA sequence: TGTGCCTGGAGTCAAACCGCGTCCTCTGGCTACACCTTC. The encoded protein is CAWSQTASSGYTF.

The genes are TRBV6-5 and TRBJ2-7, with 7 bases identical to TRBD1. In germline, CDR1 is MNHEY, CDR2 SVGAGI. CDR3 length: 14 amino acids. Trimming cost V 4 bases and J 2 bases; bases outside gene matches: 5. This chain's CDR3 is CASSSRDSTYEQYV. DNA for the CDR3: TGTGCCAGCAGTTCAAGGGACAGTACCTACGAGCAGTACGTC.

The V gene is TRBV9, the J gene TRBJ2-5, with TRBD2 matching over 13 bases. The CDR3 covers 16 residues. Per the germline V gene, CDR1 is SGDLS and CDR2 is YYNGEE. The J segment lost 5 bases and the V segment lost 0 bases, leaving 4 bases of the junction unmatched. CDR3 DNA: TGTGCCAGCAGCGTAGGAACTAGCGGGGGGGCTGAGACCCAGTACTTC. This gives the protein CASSVGTSGGAETQYF. The full variable domain, rest sourced from reference TRBV9 and TRBJ2-5, is DSGVTQTPKHLITATGQRVTLRCSPRSGDLSVYWYQQSLDQGLQFLIQYYNGEERAKGNILERFSAQQFPDLHSELNLSSLELGDSALYFCASSVGTSGGAETQYFGPGTRLLVL.

This clone was seen only once. This rearrangement joins TRBV2 to TRBJ2-1; D gene ambiguous. There are 13 residues in the CDR3. V lost 0 bases and J 9 bases, leaving 9 bases between the germline ends. Germline V gene lookup returns CDR1 SNHLY and CDR2 FYNNEI. The CDR3 is CASSEARMGEQFF. The CDR3 DNA follows: TGTGCCAGCAGTGAAGCGCGGATGGGTGAGCAGTTCTTC.

This chain uses TRBV18 with TRBJ2-2, with 8 nucleotides matching TRBD2. J gave up 4 bases and V 4 bases, and 8 bases lay outside the gene matches. The CDR3 is 16 residues long. From germline, CDR1 is KGHSH and CDR2 LQKENI. The CDR3, as DNA: TGTGCCAGCTCACGGGAGCGGGGGATATCCACCGGGGAGCTGTTTTTT. This codes for CASSRERGISTGELFF.

This chain joins TRBV5-6 and TRBJ2-3, with D possibly being TRBD2 (6 bases). Germline lookup yields CDR1 SGHDT and CDR2 YYEEEE. This CDR3 contains 16 residues. V lost 0 bases, J lost 0 bases, and 11 bases lay in between. The CDR3 region is CASSLGPGGSTDTQYF. DNA for the CDR3: TGTGCCAGCAGCTTGGGGCCCGGGGGTAGCACAGATACGCAGTATTTT.

The gene calls are TRBV23-1 and TRBJ2-5, with D possibly TRBD2 on 5 matching bases. TRBV23-1 is placed among ORFs of uncertain function. This CDR3 region has 14 residues. Trimming took off 1 base at V and 5 bases at J, with 11 bases between the two ends. The CDR3 bases are TGCGCCAGCAGTCAATTTCGGGAAACGGAGACCCAGTACTTC. Translating it yields CASSQFRETETQYF.

The chain combines TRBV7-2 with TRBJ2-3; 8 positions agree with TRBD2. Germline CDR1 is SGHTA and CDR2 is FQGNSA. The CDR3 totals 17 residues. J was trimmed by 7 bases and V by 1 base; bases with no gene match: 13. The CDR3 DNA reads as TGTGCCAGCAGCTTAGGTAGCGGGGAAGGACTCCTTCATACGCAGTATTTT. It is translated as CASSLGSGEGLLHTQYF.

This chain links TRBV20-1 with TRBJ2-4; D is unresolved. The CDR3 spans 11 residues. Germline V gives CDR1 DFQATT, CDR2 SNEGSKA (reference sequence). V lost 2 bases and J lost 6, with 5 bases in between. CDR3 sequence: CSARIGNIQYF. For the CDR3, the DNA is TGCAGTGCTAGAATCGGAAACATTCAGTACTTC.

The chain is built from TRBV19 and TRBJ1-1; no definite D call. The V and J ends lost 3 bases and 2 bases respectively, with 10 bases between them. The germline V gene encodes CDR1 LNHDA and CDR2 SQIVND (reference sequence). CDR3 length: 14 amino acids. CDR3 amino acids: CASSIGLTNTEAFF. The CDR3 bases are TGTGCCAGTAGTATCGGACTGACAAACACTGAAGCTTTCTTT.

The chain joins TRBV3-1 (or the pseudogene TRBV3-2) to TRBJ1-4; no clear D. The germline V gene encodes CDR1 LGHDT and CDR2 YNNKEL (reference sequence). V was shortened by 1 base and J by 0 bases, with 9 bases between the two germline ends. The CDR3 runs 16 residues. This CDR3 reads CASSQAHRATNEKLFF. The CDR3 region has the DNA TGTGCCAGCAGCCAAGCCCACCGGGCAACTAATGAAAAACTGTTTTTT.

This sequence joins TRBV15 and TRBJ1-2; 7 bases line up with TRBD1. J lost 8 bases, V lost 1 base, and 10 bases had no gene match. The germline V gene encodes CDR1 LNHNV and CDR2 YYDKDF (reference sequence). There are 15 residues in the CDR3. The CDR3 coding sequence is TGTGCCACCAGCAGAGCAGGGGGGATAGGGGACGGCTACACCTTC. Translated, it gives CATSRAGGIGDGYTF.

This CDR3 reads CASGYRTGGYTEAFF. CDR3 nucleotides: TGTGCTAGTGGTTACCGAACAGGGGGCTACACTGAAGCTTTCTTT. The rearrangement links TRBV12-5 to TRBJ1-1; 9 nucleotides line up with TRBD1. V shed 4 bases, J shed 3 bases, and the junction held 6 bases outside the gene matches. Germline CDR1 reads LGHNT; CDR2 reads FRNRAP. The CDR3 is 15 amino acids. The entire variable domain, with the rest obtained from reference TRBV12-5 and TRBJ1-1, is as follows: DARVTQTPRHKVTEMGQEVTMRCQPILGHNTVFWYRQTMMQGLELLAYFRNRAPLDDSGMPKDRFSAEMPDATLATLKIQPSEPRDSAVYFCASGYRTGGYTEAFFGQGTRLTVV.

This clone was observed a single time. V is TRBV6-1 and J is TRBJ1-1, with D uncertain. V lost 1 base and J lost 5, with 8 bases in between. The length of the CDR3 is 13 residues. Per the germline V gene, CDR1 is MNHNS and CDR2 is SASEGT. The CDR3: CASSEGRVTEAFF. The CDR3 DNA is TGTGCCAGCAGTGAAGGGCGGGTTACTGAAGCTTTCTTT.

The rearrangement uses TRBV29-1 and TRBJ1-2; no clear D. Germline V CDR1 and CDR2: SQVTM, ANQGSEA. V lost 0 bases and J 8 bases, leaving 7 bases between the germline ends. The CDR3 runs 11 residues. The CDR3 DNA reads as TGCAGCGTTGAAGAACCGGGGGGCTACACCTTC. Residues: CSVEEPGGYTF.

This clone was detected only once. The V gene is TRBV6-6, the J gene TRBJ2-3; 8 positions agree with TRBD2. This CDR3 is built from 18 residues. V was clipped by 5 bases and J by 2 bases; unmatched bases: 15. Per germline, CDR1 MNHNY and CDR2 SVGAGI (reference sequence). CDR3 DNA: TGTGCCAGCAGTCTCTCCTACTCTTGGACTAGCCCCACAGATACGCAGTATTTT. Translating gives CASSLSYSWTSPTDTQYF.

The genes are TRBV30 and TRBJ1-1, with D possibly matching TRBD1 (5 bases). Germline V gene sequence: CDR1 GTSNPN, CDR2 SVGIG (reference sequence). Trimming removed 5 bases from V and 6 bases from J, with 16 bases in between. The CDR3 has 13 residues. In nucleotides, the CDR3 is TGTGCCTGGGGGGGTAACCGGGAGGCTGAAGCTTTCTTT. This codes for CAWGGNREAEAFF.

This sequence joins TRBV6-8 and TRBJ1-1; D gene ambiguous. The CDR3 covers 14 residues. Germline V gene sequence: CDR1 MNHGY, CDR2 SAAAGT. The V gene lost 2 bases and the J gene lost 4 bases, with 11 bases spanning the gap. The CDR3 is CASSYRFRGTEAFF. Written as DNA, the CDR3 is TGTGCCAGCAGTTACCGGTTTCGCGGCACTGAAGCTTTCTTT.

The chain is built from TRBV27 and TRBJ1-1; TRBD1 might be the D (6 bases). Germline V gene lookup returns CDR1 MNHEY and CDR2 SMNVEV (reference sequence). V dropped 3 bases and J dropped 5 bases, with 13 bases sitting between them. This CDR3 has 14 amino acids. In DNA form, the CDR3 reads TGTGCCAGCAGTTTCAGGGGCGAAGGGACTGAAGCTTTCTTT. It is translated as CASSFRGEGTEAFF.

CDR3: CASSFAGSTETQYF. The CDR3 region has the DNA TGTGCCAGCAGCTTTGCGGGATCTACCGAGACCCAGTACTTC. The chain has TRBV5-6 and TRBJ2-5; possible D gene TRBD2, 6 bases. V was cut by 2 bases and J by 5 bases, with 13 bases left in between. CDR1 and CDR2 (germline): SGHDT, YYEEEE. There are 14 residues in the CDR3. The full variable domain, completed using reference TRBV5-6 and TRBJ2-5, is DAGVTQSPTHLIKTRGQQVTLRCSPKSGHDTVSWYQQALGQGPQFIFQYYEEEERQRGNFPDRFSGHQFPNYSSELNVNALLLGDSALYLCASSFAGSTETQYFGPGTRLLVL.

The chain employs TRBV6-5 and TRBJ1-5, with TRBD1 as a possible D gene (6 bases). The V gene lost 2 bases and the J gene lost 4 bases, with 12 bases spanning the gap. Germline V CDR1 and CDR2: MNHEY, SVGAGI. CDR3 length: 15 residues. CDR3: CASSYSGTPNQPQHF. DNA of the CDR3: TGTGCCAGCAGTTACAGTGGGACACCTAATCAGCCCCAGCATTTT.

The V and J genes are TRBV12-3 or TRBV12-4 and TRBJ1-5; the D is unclear. Trimming cost V 7 bases and J 7 bases, with 14 bases left between them. The CDR3 length is 13 residues. This CDR3 reads CASTPGVGQPQHF. CDR3 sequence (DNA): TGTGCCAGCACCCCCGGGGTAGGCCAGCCCCAGCATTTT.

This clone was counted only a few times. The gene calls are TRBV11-2 and TRBJ1-1; a weak D match, TRBD1 (6 bases). The CDR3 has 15 residues. Deletions cut 1 base from V and 5 bases from J, with 14 bases between. The germline V gene has CDR1 SGHAT and CDR2 FQNNGV. The CDR3 DNA follows: TGTGCCAGCAGCTTAGTACTGGGGGCAGGAACTGAAGCTTTCTTT. It is translated as CASSLVLGAGTEAFF.

The chain links TRBV9 to TRBJ1-1; 7 positions match TRBD1. Germline values: CDR1 SGDLS, CDR2 YYNGEE. The ends lost 7 bases at V and 2 bases at J; junction bases unmatched: 5. The CDR3 loop spans 13 amino acids. CDR3 coding DNA: TGTGCCAGCGCAACAGGGGTTAACACTGAAGCTTTCTTT. Translating gives CASATGVNTEAFF.

V and J are TRBV9 and TRBJ2-7; D perhaps matches TRBD2 (5 bases). The CDR3 runs 15 residues. Trimming cost V 4 bases and J 0 bases, with 14 bases left between them. CDR1 is SGDLS and CDR2 is YYNGEE in the germline V gene. Written as DNA, the CDR3 is TGTGCCAGCAGCTCTGGACTCCCGAGCTCCTACGAGCAGTACTTC. Its translation: CASSSGLPSSYEQYF. The entire variable domain, with the rest obtained from reference TRBV9 and TRBJ2-7, is as follows: DSGVTQTPKHLITATGQRVTLRCSPRSGDLSVYWYQQSLDQGLQFLIQYYNGEERAKGNILERFSAQQFPDLHSELNLSSLELGDSALYFCASSSGLPSSYEQYFGPGTRLTVT.

This sequence joins TRBV11-3 and TRBJ2-6; 8 nucleotides agree with TRBD2. V shed 5 bases and J 0 bases; nucleotides not matched to a gene: 6. CDR1 and CDR2 (germline): SGHNT, YENEEA. This CDR3 spans 17 amino acids. This CDR3 is CASSDSGTHSGANVLTF. The CDR3 nucleotides read TGTGCCAGCAGCGATAGCGGGACACACTCTGGGGCCAACGTCCTGACTTTC. The full variable domain, rest sourced from reference TRBV11-3 and TRBJ2-6, is EAGVVQSPRYKIIEKKQPVAFWCNPISGHNTLYWYLQNLGQGPELLIRYENEEAVDDSQLPKDRFSAERLKGVDSTLKIQPAELGDSAVYLCASSDSGTHSGANVLTFGAGSRLTVL.